The 8 T cell receptor beta chains listed next were all sequenced from one sample in a study of blood T cell repertoires in COVID-19 (dated by TCRdb to the early 2020s). Receptors were amplified or captured by the immunoSEQ multiplex PCR assay. TCRdb provides this immuneACCESS table in a form limited to in-frame rearrangements. Some clones are lacking; in checked studies, under half of them reflect an unresolved V gene, and why the rest are absent is not known. The sample table holds roughly 220,000 clones, of which approximately 86% were seen once. Under 15% of the sample rests with the top ten. The sample was PBMCs or T cells enriched from blood (not recorded which). These receptors were obtained from a woman aged 45-59 years with acute COVID-19.

The chain is built from TRBV27 and TRBJ1-1; D might be TRBD1 (5 bases). CDR1 is MNHEY, CDR2 SMNVEV, per germline (reference sequence). V was shortened by 2 bases and J by 0 bases, with 7 bases between the two germline ends. CDR3 length equals 14 residues. CDR3 sequence reads: CASSLQGMNTEAFF. The CDR3 coding sequence is TGTGCCAGCAGTTTACAGGGTATGAACACTGAAGCTTTCTTT.

The rearrangement joins TRBV5-1 to TRBJ1-2, with TRBD1 matching over 10 bases. CDR1 SGHRS and CDR2 YFSETQ come from the germline V gene. Germline trimming cut 5 bases from V and 4 bases from J; bases unmatched to any gene: 5. The CDR3 totals 14 residues. In DNA form, the CDR3 reads TGCGCCAGCAGACTTGGGACAGGGGCCTATGGCTACACCTTC. This gives the protein CASRLGTGAYGYTF.

This clone has just a few counts. This sequence joins TRBV30 and TRBJ1-1, with TRBD1 matching over 7 bases. After removal of 0 bases from V and 11 bases from J, the junction contained 3 bases not matched to a gene. The CDR3 has 11 residues. CDR1 is GTSNPN, CDR2 SVGIG, per germline (reference sequence). For the CDR3, the DNA is TGTGCCTGGAGTGTAAACAGGGGCGCTTTCTTT. Translation gives CAWSVNRGAFF.

CDR3 in amino acids: CASSRQASLKMGHYSNQPQHF. The CDR3 DNA sequence: TGTGCCAGCAGCCGCCAAGCCTCCTTAAAAATGGGACACTATAGCAATCAGCCCCAGCATTTT. This chain uses TRBV21-1 with TRBJ1-5; TRBD1 is taken as the D call from the table, unchecked against the DNA. TRBV21-1 is deemed a pseudogene. The CDR3 totals 21 residues.

This clone has a handful of counts. V and J are TRBV5-3 and TRBJ2-7; maybe TRBD1 (6 bases). TRBV5-3 counts as an open reading frame of uncertain function. The CDR3 is 12 residues long. The V gene lost 10 bases and the J gene lost 5 bases, with 16 bases spanning the gap. The CDR3: CADGQPRDEQYF. The CDR3 DNA follows: TGTGCCGATGGACAGCCTCGGGACGAGCAGTACTTC.

The V call is TRBV7-2, the J call TRBJ2-4, with 8 bases lining up with TRBD1. J lost 4 bases, V lost 1 base, and 3 bases had no gene match. From germline, CDR1 is SGHTA and CDR2 FQGNSA. There are 15 residues in the CDR3. The CDR3 DNA follows: TGTGCCAGCAGCTTAGTTAGGACAGGGAAAAACATTCAGTACTTC. It translates to CASSLVRTGKNIQYF.

V gene TRBV14 combines with J gene TRBJ1-2; 7 bases match TRBD1. The V and J ends lost 0 bases and 5 bases, in that order; junction bases with no gene match: 3. Germline V gene data show CDR1 as SGHDN and CDR2 as FVKESK. This CDR3 comprises 14 residues. CDR3 DNA sequence: TGTGCCAGCAGCCAAGATGTGACAGGGTATGGCTACACCTTC. Encoded protein: CASSQDVTGYGYTF.

DNA for the CDR3: TGTGCCAGCAGTTCGGGCAGTGCGGGGGGTAGCAATCAGCCCCAGCATTTT. Translation gives CASSSGSAGGSNQPQHF. The chain employs TRBV27 and TRBJ1-5; perhaps TRBD1 as D (5 bases). This CDR3 is 17 amino acids long. Germline V gene lookup returns CDR1 MNHEY and CDR2 SMNVEV (reference sequence). Trimming left V 4 bases short and J 0 bases short, with 16 bases between.